Shown below are 2 T cell receptor beta chains from a single sample sequenced in a study of CD8 T cells in ankylosing spondylitis. Points from the study as a whole: A TCR beta motif of eight highly homologous variants appeared characteristic of ankylosing spondylitis blood.

For these TCRs, the target antigens are not known. TCRdb processed the 5' RACE reads anew with MiXCR; each CDR3 protein has one entry. The sample holds 350,000 to 550,000 distinct CDR3 sequences, roughly 25% seen once. Sequencing input: blood, either unsorted or a sorted T cell fraction (not recorded which). The receptors stem from a male donor with ankylosing spondylitis.

The chain joins TRBV5-1 to TRBJ2-3, with no clear D. Germline assignment: CDR1 SGHRS and CDR2 YFSETQ. V dropped 4 bases and J dropped 5 bases, with 8 bases sitting between them. This CDR3 region has 12 residues. CDR3 in DNA: TGCGCCAGCAGCCCGCAGATAGATACGCAGTATTTT. Its translation is CASSPQIDTQYF.

The rearrangement links TRBV3-1 to TRBJ2-3; either TRBD1 or TRBD2 may supply D (5 bases each). This CDR3 is 17 amino acids long. Germline values: CDR1 LGHDT, CDR2 YNNKEL (reference sequence). Trimming pared 0 bases from V and 1 base from J, leaving 14 bases between. CDR3 in DNA: TGTGCCAGCAGCCAAGATTCGACGGGGCCTGGCACAGATACGCAGTATTTT. Its protein product is CASSQDSTGPGTDTQYF.